This T cell receptor (beta chain) was recorded in a study of CD8 T cells in ankylosing spondylitis (dated 2017 in TCRdb). Background for the entire study: T cell receptor beta repertoires were profiled in healthy donors and ankylosing spondylitis patients so that disease-linked TCR variants could be found. The full study cohort comprised about 25 ankylosing spondylitis patients and around 100 healthy donors. Peripheral blood was sampled, and synovial fluid was also collected from ankylosing spondylitis patients. Broader findings and caveats from the paper: Some TCR beta motif variants had previously been reported in synovial fluid and blood of reactive arthritis patients, which suggested common disease-initiation mechanisms. Blood from ankylosing spondylitis patients appeared to be characterized by a TCR beta motif composed of about eight highly homologous amino acid variants. The disease-linked clones were reported to be significantly enriched in matched synovial fluid samples from ankylosing spondylitis patients. In peripheral blood, the disease-linked clones were found at relatively low frequencies and had a CD8+ phenotype.

The germline V gene encodes CDR1 SGHTA and CDR2 FQGTGA. Inclusive of the bounding cysteine and phenylalanine, the CDR3 is 16 residues long. This entry keeps only the CDR3 DNA: 48 bases, framed from base 1. Trimming removed 4 bases from V and 0 bases from J, leaving 13 bases between the germline ends. Note on this clonotype: This receptor's antigen is unknown. The sample holds no much larger clone one base away, and base qualities are not on file.

Sequencing instrument: Illumina HiSeq 2500. Quantitative 5'-RACE with molecular barcodes was used to prepare TCR beta libraries. The paper's processing steps were these. A new computational method, built on a probabilistic model of VDJ rearrangement, was used to identify disease-linked TCR variants. TCRdb cleaned the public reads at Q25 with fastp, built clones with MiXCR and kept in-frame beta chains. Merged by CDR3 protein, the rows form single entries marked with the most common genes and DNA. TCRdb, rather than the study authors, made the V and J calls. In all, the sample holds 700,000 to 1,000,000 distinct CDR3 sequences, and roughly 10% of those were seen once. The top ten clones comprise about 0.49% of the sample.

This chain joins TRBV7-3 to TRBJ2-1; 6 matching bases give a weak D call of TRBD1. The TCR sequence derives from a male donor with ankylosing spondylitis. Material: blood, either unsorted or a sorted T cell fraction (not recorded which). The encoded CDR3 is CASSSQGSSSYNEQFF. The DNA reads TGTGCCAGCAGCTCACAGGGATCTAGCTCCTACAATGAGCAGTTCTTC. When the CDR3 is completed using the reference TRBV7-3 and TRBJ2-1 genes on either side, the full variable domain is GAGVSQTPSNKVTEKGKYVELRCDPISGHTALYWYRQSLGQGPEFLIYFQGTGAADDSGLPNDRFFAVRPEGSVSTLKIQRTERGDSAVYLCASSSQGSSSYNEQFFGPGTRLTVL.